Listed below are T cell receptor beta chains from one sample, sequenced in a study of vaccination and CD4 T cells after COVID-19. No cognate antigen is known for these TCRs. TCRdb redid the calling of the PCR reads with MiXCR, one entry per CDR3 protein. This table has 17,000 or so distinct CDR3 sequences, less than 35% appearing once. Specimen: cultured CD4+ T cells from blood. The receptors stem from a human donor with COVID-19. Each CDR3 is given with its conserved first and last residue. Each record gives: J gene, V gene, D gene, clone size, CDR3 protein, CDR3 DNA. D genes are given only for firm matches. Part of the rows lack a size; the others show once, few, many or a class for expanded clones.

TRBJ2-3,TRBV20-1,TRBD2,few,CSADSGGTDTQYF,TGCAGTGCCGATAGCGGGGGCACAGATACGCAGTATTTT
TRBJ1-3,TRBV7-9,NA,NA,CASSSAGGLGGNTIYF,TGTGCCAGCAGCTCCGCGGGCGGTTTGGGGGGAAACACCATATATTTT
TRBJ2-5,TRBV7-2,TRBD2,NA,CASSPPGGTSAEGTRETQYF,TGTGCCAGCAGCCCCCCGGGCGGGACTAGCGCGGAGGGGACTCGGGAGACCCAGTACTTC
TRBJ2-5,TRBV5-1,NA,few,CASSLGTVGEETQYF,TGCGCCAGCAGCTTGGGGACGGTGGGGGAAGAGACCCAGTACTTC
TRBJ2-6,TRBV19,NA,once,CASTYGGVGANVLTF,TGTGCCAGTACCTACGGTGGGGTTGGGGCCAACGTCCTGACTTTC
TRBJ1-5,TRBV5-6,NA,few,CASSLDRGQPQHF,TGTGCCAGCAGCCTGGACAGAGGTCAGCCCCAGCATTTT
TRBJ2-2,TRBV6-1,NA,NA,CASRSGGSDTGELFF,TGTGCCAGCAGGTCCGGAGGGAGTGACACCGGGGAGCTGTTTTTT
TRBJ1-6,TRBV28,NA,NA,CAGGSSYNSPLHF,TGTGCCGGGGGGAGCTCCTATAATTCACCCCTCCACTTT
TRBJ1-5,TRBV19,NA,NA,CASSIEGRSNQPQHF,TGTGCCAGTAGTATAGAGGGACGGAGCAATCAGCCCCAGCATTTT
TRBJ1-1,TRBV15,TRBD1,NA,CATSSRGVNTEAFF,TGTGCCACCAGCAGCAGGGGGGTAAACACTGAAGCTTTCTTT
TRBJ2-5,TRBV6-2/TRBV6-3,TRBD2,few,CASSPRGRGDQETQYF,TGTGCCAGCAGTCCCCGTGGGCGGGGGGACCAAGAGACCCAGTACTTC
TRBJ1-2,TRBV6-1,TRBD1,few,CASIDNLGQGLGYGYTF,TGTGCCAGCATCGACAATCTCGGACAGGGATTGGGCTATGGCTACACCTTC
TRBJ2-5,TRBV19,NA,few,CASSKAPWETQYF,TGTGCCAGTAGTAAGGCGCCGTGGGAGACCCAGTACTTC
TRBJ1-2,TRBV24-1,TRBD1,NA,CATTQGENYGYTF,TGTGCCACCACACAGGGGGAAAACTATGGCTACACCTTC
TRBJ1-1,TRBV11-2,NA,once,CASSLDSGLNTAEAFF,TGTGCCAGCAGCTTAGATTCGGGTCTAAATACCGCTGAAGCTTTCTTT
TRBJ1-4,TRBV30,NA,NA,CAGRGTNEKLFF,TGTGCCGGGAGGGGAACTAATGAAAAACTGTTTTTT
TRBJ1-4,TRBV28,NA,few,CASRGGRNEKLFF,TGTGCCAGCAGAGGCGGGCGGAATGAAAAACTGTTTTTT
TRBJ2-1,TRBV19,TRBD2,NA,CASSWGLAGNEQFF,TGTGCCAGTAGTTGGGGACTAGCTGGCAATGAGCAGTTCTTC
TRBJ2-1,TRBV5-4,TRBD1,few,CASSLGDRGSF,TGTGCCAGCAGCTTAGGGGACAGGGGCAGCTTC
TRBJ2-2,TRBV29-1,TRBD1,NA,CSGGTGTGELFF,TGCAGCGGCGGGACAGGCACCGGGGAGCTGTTTTTT
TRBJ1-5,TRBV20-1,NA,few,CSGTGIGGNQPQHF,TGCAGTGGTACGGGCATTGGGGGCAATCAGCCCCAGCATTTT
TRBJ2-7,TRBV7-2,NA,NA,CASSIDRTYEQYF,TGTGCCAGCAGCATTGACAGAACCTACGAGCAGTACTTC
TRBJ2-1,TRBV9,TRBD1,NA,CASSVGDRGLNEQFF,TGTGCCAGCAGCGTAGGGGACAGGGGGCTCAATGAGCAGTTCTTC
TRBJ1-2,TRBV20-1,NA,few,CSARPTGNYGYTF,TGCAGTGCTAGGCCTACAGGGAACTATGGCTACACCTTC
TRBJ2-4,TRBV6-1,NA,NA,CASSEVQPKNIQYF,TGTGCCAGCAGTGAAGTACAACCCAAAAACATTCAGTACTTC
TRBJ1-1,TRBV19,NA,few,CASSYRQANTEAFF,TGTGCCAGTAGTTACCGACAGGCAAACACTGAAGCTTTCTTT
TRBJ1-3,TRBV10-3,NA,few,CAISPGEVDVTIYF,TGTGCCATCAGTCCCGGGGAAGTCGATGTGACCATATATTTT
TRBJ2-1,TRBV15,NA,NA,CATSRVGRGPYNEQFF,TGTGCCACCAGCAGAGTTGGGCGGGGCCCTTACAATGAGCAGTTCTTC
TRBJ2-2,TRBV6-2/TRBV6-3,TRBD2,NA,CASRASGGASGELFF,TGTGCCAGCAGAGCTAGCGGGGGGGCGTCCGGGGAGCTGTTTTTT
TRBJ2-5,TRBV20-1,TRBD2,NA,CSASFASGLQETQYF,TGCAGTGCTAGCTTCGCTAGCGGCCTCCAAGAGACCCAGTACTTC
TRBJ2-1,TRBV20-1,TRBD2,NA,CSARDARGGGTYNEQFF,TGCAGTGCTAGAGATGCCCGCGGCGGGGGGACATACAATGAGCAGTTCTTC
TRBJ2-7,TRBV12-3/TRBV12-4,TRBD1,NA,CASPDRDYEQYF,TGTGCCAGCCCCGACAGGGACTACGAGCAGTACTTC
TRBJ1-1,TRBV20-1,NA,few,CSARDVTQVATAFF,TGCAGTGCTAGAGACGTTACCCAGGTGGCTACGGCTTTCTTT
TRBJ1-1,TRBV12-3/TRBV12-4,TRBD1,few,CASRRDRDTEAFF,TGTGCCAGCAGACGGGACAGGGACACTGAAGCTTTCTTT
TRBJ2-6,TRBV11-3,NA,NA,CASSFSGKSGANVLTF,TGTGCCAGCAGCTTTTCAGGGAAGTCTGGGGCCAACGTCCTGACTTTC
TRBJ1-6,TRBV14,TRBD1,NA,CASSQGDRNSPLHF,TGTGCCAGCAGCCAAGGGGACAGGAATTCACCCCTCCACTTT
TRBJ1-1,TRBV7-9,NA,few,CASSFPAAAPSNTEAFF,TGTGCCAGCAGCTTCCCGGCGGCAGCCCCATCCAACACTGAAGCTTTCTTT
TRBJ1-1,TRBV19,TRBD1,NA,CASSRTGGALRNTEAFF,TGTGCCAGTAGTCGCACAGGGGGCGCGTTGAGGAACACTGAAGCTTTCTTT
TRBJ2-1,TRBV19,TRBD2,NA,CASSVAGLSNEQFF,TGTGCCAGTAGCGTAGCGGGGCTCTCCAATGAGCAGTTCTTC
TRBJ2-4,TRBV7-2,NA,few,CASSPGGGTGAKNIQYF,TGTGCCAGCAGCCCAGGGGGGGGCACGGGGGCCAAAAACATTCAGTACTTC
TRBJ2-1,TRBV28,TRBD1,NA,CASRSADRGLSEQFF,TGTGCCAGCAGATCAGCGGACAGGGGATTGAGTGAGCAGTTCTTC
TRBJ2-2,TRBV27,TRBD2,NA,CASSWRGGDTGELFF,TGTGCCAGCAGTTGGCGGGGGGGTGACACCGGGGAGCTGTTTTTT
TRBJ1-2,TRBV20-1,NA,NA,CSARADPNYGYTF,TGCAGTGCTAGAGCTGACCCTAACTATGGCTACACCTTC
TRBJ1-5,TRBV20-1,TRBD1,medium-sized,CSARDRLDRGFRQPQHF,TGCAGTGCTAGAGATAGGCTGGACAGGGGTTTTCGTCAGCCCCAGCATTTT
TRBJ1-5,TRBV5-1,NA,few,CASSPDSPNQPQHF,TGCGCCAGCAGCCCGGACAGCCCCAATCAGCCCCAGCATTTT
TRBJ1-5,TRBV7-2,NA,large,CASSLRAAGDGNQPQHF,TGTGCCAGCAGCTTACGCGCGGCAGGGGATGGCAATCAGCCCCAGCATTTT
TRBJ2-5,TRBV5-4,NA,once,CASSLDGDRETQYF,TGTGCCAGCAGCTTGGATGGGGACCGAGAGACCCAGTACTTC